This T cell receptor (beta chain) was captured by sequencing in a study of CD8+ T cells in alopecia areata. cDNA serving as the sequencing template came from extracted, reverse transcribed RNA. Sequenced by immunoSEQ multiplex PCR; TCRdb stores in-frame clones only, minus some. The sample includes 64,000 or so clones, about 45% of them seen just once. The study, taken as a whole, reports: Numerous expanded lesional clones remained in scalp and blood during tofacitinib.

Treatment defined: oral pan-JAK inhibitor, 5-10 mg twice daily. Comments on this clone: As yet, its antigen is unknown.

Per the germline V gene, CDR1 is SQVTM and CDR2 is ANQGSEA. The CDR3 runs to 10 residues. V lost 4 bases, J lost 3 bases, and 3 bases lay in between. This TCR derives from a human donor with alopecia areata. The chain carries TRBV29-1 and TRBJ1-2; the D is unclear. Sequenced here: CD8+ T cells sorted from blood, sampled around week 37, from a patient treated with tofacitinib. CDR3 nucleotides: TGCAGCGTTGCGGACTATGGCTACACCTTC. Its translation is CSVADYGYTF.